These 4 T cell receptor beta chains were sequenced from one sample in a study of blood T cell repertoires in COVID-19. Assay: immunoSEQ multiplex PCR; the TCRdb copy retains only in-frame clones and omits some. Among more than 300,000 clones listed, around 89% were seen once. The sequenced material came from PBMCs or T cells enriched from blood (not recorded which). These receptor sequences come from a woman between 18 and 29 years old who had recovered from COVID-19.

The V gene is TRBV7-3, the J gene TRBJ1-1, with TRBD1 identical over 8 bases. The CDR3 is made up of 16 amino acids. The germline CDR1 and CDR2 sequences are SGHTA and FQGTGA. V was pared by 5 bases and J by 0 bases, with 8 bases of the junction left unmatched. CDR3 loop: CASSMGDRSLNTEAFF. The CDR3 coding sequence is TGTGCCAGCAGCATGGGGGACAGGTCACTGAACACTGAAGCTTTCTTT.

The chain has TRBV19 and TRBJ2-1; 8 nucleotides match TRBD1. The trim removed 2 bases at V and 2 bases at J, leaving 8 bases unmatched. In germline, CDR1 is LNHDA, CDR2 SQIVND (reference sequence). CDR3 length: 17 amino acids. The chain's CDR3 is CASSIIGTGQAYNEQFF. The CDR3 coding sequence is TGTGCCAGTAGTATAATCGGGACAGGTCAGGCCTACAATGAGCAGTTCTTC.

A single count supports this clone. The V call is TRBV6-4, the J call TRBJ2-7; possibly TRBD1 for D (6 bases). This CDR3 has 13 amino acids. Germline V gene lookup returns CDR1 MRHNA and CDR2 SNTAGT. V was pared by 6 bases and J by 2 bases, with 11 bases between. CDR3 DNA sequence: TGTGCCAGCAGGCCTTACAGGGCCTACGAGCAGTACTTC. Translated, it gives CASRPYRAYEQYF.

This chain uses TRBV15 with TRBJ2-3; tentative D call: TRBD2 (6 bases). The CDR3 is 15 amino acids. Germline CDR1 LNHNV, CDR2 YYDKDF (reference sequence). V lost 7 bases and J lost 2, with 16 bases in between. The CDR3 is CATNYGTSYTDTQYF. The DNA of the CDR3 is TGTGCCACCAATTATGGGACTTCTTACACAGATACGCAGTATTTT. The complete variable domain, with remaining parts taken from reference TRBV15 and TRBJ2-3, reads DAMVIQNPRYQVTQFGKPVTLSCSQTLNHNVMYWYQQKSSQAPKLLFHYYDKDFNNEADTPDNFQSRRPNTSFCFLDIRSPGLGDTAMYLCATNYGTSYTDTQYFGPGTRLTVL.